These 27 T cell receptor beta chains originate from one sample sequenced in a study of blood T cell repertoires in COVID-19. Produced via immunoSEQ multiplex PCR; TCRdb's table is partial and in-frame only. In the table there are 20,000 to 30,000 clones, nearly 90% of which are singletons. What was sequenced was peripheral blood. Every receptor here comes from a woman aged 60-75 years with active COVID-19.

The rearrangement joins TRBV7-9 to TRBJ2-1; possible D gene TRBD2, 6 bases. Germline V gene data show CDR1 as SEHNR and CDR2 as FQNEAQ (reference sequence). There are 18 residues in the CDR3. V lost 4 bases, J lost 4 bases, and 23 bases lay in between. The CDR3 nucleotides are TGTGCCAGCAGCTCCTCGGGTCTTAGCGGCCTGCCTTACAATGAGCAGTTCTTC. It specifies CASSSSGLSGLPYNEQFF.

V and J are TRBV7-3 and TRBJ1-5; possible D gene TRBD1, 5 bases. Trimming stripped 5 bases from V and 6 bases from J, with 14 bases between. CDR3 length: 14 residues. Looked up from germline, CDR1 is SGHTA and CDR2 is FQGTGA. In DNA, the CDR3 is TGTGCCAGCAGCGCCACCGGGGGGACTCAGCCCCAGCATTTT. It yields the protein CASSATGGTQPQHF.

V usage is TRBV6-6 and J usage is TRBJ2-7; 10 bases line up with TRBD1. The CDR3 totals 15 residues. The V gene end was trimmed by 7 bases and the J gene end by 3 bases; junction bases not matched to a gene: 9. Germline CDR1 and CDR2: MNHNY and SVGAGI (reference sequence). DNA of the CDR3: TGTGCCAGCACCGGCCGGGACAGGGGAGGCTACGAGCAGTACTTC. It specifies CASTGRDRGGYEQYF.

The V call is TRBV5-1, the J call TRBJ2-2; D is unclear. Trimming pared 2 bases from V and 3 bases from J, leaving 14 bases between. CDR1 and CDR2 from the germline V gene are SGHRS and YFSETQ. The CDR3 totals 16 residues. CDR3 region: CASSLGSLQDTGELFF. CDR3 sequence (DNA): TGCGCCAGCAGCTTAGGCAGTCTTCAGGACACCGGGGAGCTGTTTTTT. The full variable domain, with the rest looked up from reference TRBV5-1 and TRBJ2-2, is KAGVTQTPRYLIKTRGQQVTLSCSPISGHRSVSWYQQTPGQGLQFLFEYFSETQRNKGNFPGRFSGRQFSNSRSEMNVSTLELGDSALYLCASSLGSLQDTGELFFGEGSRLTVL.

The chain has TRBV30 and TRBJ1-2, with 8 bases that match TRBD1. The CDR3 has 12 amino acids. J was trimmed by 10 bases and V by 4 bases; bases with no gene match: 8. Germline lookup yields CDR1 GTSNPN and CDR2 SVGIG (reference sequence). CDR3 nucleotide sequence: TGTGCCTGGAACGGGGCAGGGGGCGTCTACACCTTC. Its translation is CAWNGAGGVYTF.

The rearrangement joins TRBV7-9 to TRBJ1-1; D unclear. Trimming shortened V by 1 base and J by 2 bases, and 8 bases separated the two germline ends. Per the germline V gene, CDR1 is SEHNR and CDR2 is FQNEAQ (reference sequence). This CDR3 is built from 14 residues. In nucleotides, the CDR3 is TGTGCCAGCAGCTTAGGCCAGGATAACACTGAAGCTTTCTTT. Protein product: CASSLGQDNTEAFF.

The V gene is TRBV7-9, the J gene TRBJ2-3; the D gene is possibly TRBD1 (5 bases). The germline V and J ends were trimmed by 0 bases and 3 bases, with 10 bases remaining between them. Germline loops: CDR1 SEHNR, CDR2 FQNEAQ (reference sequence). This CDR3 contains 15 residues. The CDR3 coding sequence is TGTGCCAGCAGCTTAGCACCAGGGTCGACAGATACGCAGTATTTT. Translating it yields CASSLAPGSTDTQYF.

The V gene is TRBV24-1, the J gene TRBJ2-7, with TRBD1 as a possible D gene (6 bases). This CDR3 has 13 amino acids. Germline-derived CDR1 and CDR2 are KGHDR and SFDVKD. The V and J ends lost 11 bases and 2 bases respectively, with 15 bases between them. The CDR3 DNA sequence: TGTGCCAACTATCGGACAGCCCCCTACGAGCAGTACTTC. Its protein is CANYRTAPYEQYF.

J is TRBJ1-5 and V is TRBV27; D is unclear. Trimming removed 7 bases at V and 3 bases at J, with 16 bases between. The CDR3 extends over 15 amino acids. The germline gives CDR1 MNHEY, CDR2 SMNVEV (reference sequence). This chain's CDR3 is CASTKRAGDNQPQHF. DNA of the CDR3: TGTGCCAGCACCAAGAGGGCGGGAGACAATCAGCCCCAGCATTTT.

Here the CDR3 reads CASSPTNTGELFF. Here the CDR3 DNA reads TGTGCCAGCAGTCCCACGAACACCGGGGAGCTGTTTTTT. The J gene is TRBJ2-2, the V gene TRBV6-6; unclear D gene. This CDR3 spans 13 amino acids. CDR1 and CDR2 from the germline V gene are MNHNY and SVGAGI (reference sequence). Trimming took 5 bases from V and 0 from J, leaving 4 bases between them.

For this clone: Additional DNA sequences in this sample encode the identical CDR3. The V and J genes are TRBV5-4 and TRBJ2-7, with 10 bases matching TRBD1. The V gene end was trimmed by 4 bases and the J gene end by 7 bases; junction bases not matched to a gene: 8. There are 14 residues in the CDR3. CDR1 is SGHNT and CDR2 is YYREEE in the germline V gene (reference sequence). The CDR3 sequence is CASSARDRGREQYF. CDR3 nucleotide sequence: TGTGCCAGCAGCGCCCGGGACAGGGGTCGAGAGCAGTACTTC.

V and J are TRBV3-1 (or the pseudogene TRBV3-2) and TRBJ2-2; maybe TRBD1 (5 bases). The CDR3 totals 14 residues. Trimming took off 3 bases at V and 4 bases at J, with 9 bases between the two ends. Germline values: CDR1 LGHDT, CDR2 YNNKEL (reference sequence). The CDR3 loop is CASSHTDSTGELFF. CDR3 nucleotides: TGTGCCAGCAGCCACACTGACAGCACCGGGGAGCTGTTTTTT.

This CDR3 is CASSSNRDNEQFF. CDR3 nucleotide sequence: TGTGCCAGCAGCTCCAACAGGGACAATGAGCAGTTCTTC. This chain uses TRBV11-2 with TRBJ2-1, with TRBD1 as a possible D gene (6 bases). The CDR3 contains 13 residues. From germline, CDR1 is SGHAT and CDR2 FQNNGV. V lost 4 bases and J lost 5, with 9 bases in between.

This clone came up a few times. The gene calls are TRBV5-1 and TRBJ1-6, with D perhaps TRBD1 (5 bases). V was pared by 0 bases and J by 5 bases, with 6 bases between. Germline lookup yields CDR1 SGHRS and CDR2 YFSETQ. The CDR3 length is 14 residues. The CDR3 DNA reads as TGCGCCAGCAGCTTGGAGGGGAATAATTCACCCCTCCACTTT. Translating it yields CASSLEGNNSPLHF.

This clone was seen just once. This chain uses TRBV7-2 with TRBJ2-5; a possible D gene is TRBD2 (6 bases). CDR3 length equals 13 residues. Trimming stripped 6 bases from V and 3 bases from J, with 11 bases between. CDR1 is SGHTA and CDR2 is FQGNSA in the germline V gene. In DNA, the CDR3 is TGTGCCAGCAGACCCGGCGGGGAAGAGACCCAGTACTTC. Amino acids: CASRPGGEETQYF.

In DNA form, the CDR3 reads TGCGCCAGCAGCAGCCGGGCCCGGGAGGATGAGCAGTTCTTC. Translating it yields CASSSRAREDEQFF. The V and J genes are TRBV5-1 and TRBJ2-1, with TRBD2 matching over 7 bases. This CDR3 comprises 14 residues. Germline lookup yields CDR1 SGHRS and CDR2 YFSETQ. Unmatched junction bases numbered 9, after V lost 4 bases and J lost 8 bases.

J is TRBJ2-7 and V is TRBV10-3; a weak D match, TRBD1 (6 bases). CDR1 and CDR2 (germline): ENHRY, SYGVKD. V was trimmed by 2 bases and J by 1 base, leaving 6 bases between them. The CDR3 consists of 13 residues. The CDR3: CAISEQGSYEQYF. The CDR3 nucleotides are TGTGCCATCAGTGAGCAGGGGTCCTACGAGCAGTACTTC.

The CDR3 coding sequence is TGTGCCAGCAGAGCAGGGGGTACCTACGAGCAGTACTTC. Residues: CASRAGGTYEQYF. The chain uses TRBV27 and TRBJ2-7, with 7 bases identical to TRBD1. CDR3 size: 13 residues. Trimming at V came to 6 bases and at J to 2 bases, leaving 4 bases not matched to a gene. The germline gives CDR1 MNHEY, CDR2 SMNVEV (reference sequence).

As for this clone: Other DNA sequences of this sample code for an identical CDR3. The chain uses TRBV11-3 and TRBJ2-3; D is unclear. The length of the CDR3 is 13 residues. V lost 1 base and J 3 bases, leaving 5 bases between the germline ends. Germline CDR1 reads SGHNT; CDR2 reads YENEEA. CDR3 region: CASSLVSTDTQYF. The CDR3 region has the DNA TGTGCCAGCAGCTTAGTGTCGACAGATACGCAGTATTTT.

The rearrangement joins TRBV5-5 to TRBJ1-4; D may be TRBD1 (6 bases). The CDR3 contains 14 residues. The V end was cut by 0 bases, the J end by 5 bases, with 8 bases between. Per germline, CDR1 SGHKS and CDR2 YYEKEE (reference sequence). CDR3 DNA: TGTGCCAGCAGCTTGGGGCAGGGGAATGAAAAACTGTTTTTT. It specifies CASSLGQGNEKLFF.

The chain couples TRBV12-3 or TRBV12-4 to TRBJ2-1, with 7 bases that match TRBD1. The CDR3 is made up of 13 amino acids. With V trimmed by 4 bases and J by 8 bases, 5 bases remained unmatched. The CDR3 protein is CASSSGQKDEQFF. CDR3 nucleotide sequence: TGTGCCAGCAGTTCGGGACAGAAGGATGAGCAGTTCTTC.

The CDR3 sequence: CASRLPTGASGDGQFF. CDR3 in DNA: TGTGCCAGCAGGTTACCGACGGGGGCTAGCGGGGACGGGCAGTTCTTC. The chain is built from TRBV7-8 and TRBJ2-1; 9 bases match TRBD2. Germline CDR1 and CDR2: SGHVS and FQNEAQ. After removal of 6 bases from V and 12 bases from J, the junction contained 18 bases not matched to a gene. CDR3 size: 16 residues.

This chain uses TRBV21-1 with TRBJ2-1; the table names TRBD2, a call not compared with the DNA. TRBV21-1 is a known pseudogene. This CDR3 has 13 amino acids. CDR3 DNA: TGTGCCACCTTGCTAGCGGGAGGGGATGAGCAGTTCTTC. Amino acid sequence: CATLLAGGDEQFF.

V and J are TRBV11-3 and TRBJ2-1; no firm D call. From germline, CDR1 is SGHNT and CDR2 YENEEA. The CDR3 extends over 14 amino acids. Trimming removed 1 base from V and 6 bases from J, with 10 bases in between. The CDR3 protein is CASSLGPGLNEQFF. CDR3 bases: TGTGCCAGCAGCTTAGGGCCAGGCCTCAATGAGCAGTTCTTC.

The CDR3 region is CASRTPGQGYTEAFF. The CDR3 DNA reads TGCGCCAGCAGGACCCCGGGACAGGGGTACACTGAAGCTTTCTTT. The chain has TRBV5-1 and TRBJ1-1; 10 bases match TRBD1. There are 15 residues in the CDR3. Germline V gene sequence: CDR1 SGHRS, CDR2 YFSETQ. V was clipped by 5 bases and J by 3 bases; unmatched bases: 7.

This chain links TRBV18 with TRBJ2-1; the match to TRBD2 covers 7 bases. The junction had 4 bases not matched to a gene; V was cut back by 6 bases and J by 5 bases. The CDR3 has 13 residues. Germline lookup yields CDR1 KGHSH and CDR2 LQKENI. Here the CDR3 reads CASSSGGDNEQFF. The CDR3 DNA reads TGTGCCAGCTCCTCGGGAGGTGACAATGAGCAGTTCTTC.

The DNA of the CDR3 is TGTGCCAGTAGTATGGGACTAGCGGCTGGTCAAGAGACCCAGTACTTC. It yields the protein CASSMGLAAGQETQYF. The V call is TRBV19, the J call TRBJ2-5, with 11 bases matching TRBD2. CDR1 LNHDA and CDR2 SQIVND come from the germline V gene (reference sequence). The junction had 5 bases not matched to a gene; V was cut back by 3 bases and J by 2 bases. This CDR3 contains 16 residues.